This T cell receptor (beta chain) was captured by sequencing in a study of blood T cell repertoires in COVID-19. Background on the study: Donors in the United States, Italy and Spain gave samples during acute or convalescent COVID-19. PBMCs, B-cell-depleted T cells, or T cells were the source of the cDNA or gDNA that made up the material.

Germline CDR1 LGHDT, CDR2 YNNKEL (reference sequence). Trimming removed 4 bases from V and 6 bases from J; junction bases left unmatched: 12. There are 16 residues in the CDR3. As originally analysed: Amplification of reference gene primers was used by the study to estimate nucleated cell counts. Measured with immunoSEQ multiplex PCR; TCRdb has only the in-frame clones, and not every one. D and trimming were read from the DNA, whereas the V and J calls and clone size are those reported in that table. The repertoire has about 210,000 clones, roughly 86% of them found once; the top ten carry roughly 12%. This clone occurred once.

The chain carries TRBV3-1 (or the pseudogene TRBV3-2) and TRBJ2-7; 10 bases line up with TRBD2. The source material was peripheral blood. The sequence came from a woman in her 40s with acute or convalescent COVID-19. CDR3 in DNA: TGTGCCAGCAGCCCCCTTCTAGCGGGGGACCTTCGCGAGCAGTACTTC. Encoded protein: CASSPLLAGDLREQYF.